The 27 T cell receptor beta chains listed next were all sequenced from one sample in a study of cytomegalovirus exposure and HLA in healthy donors. PCR involved 60 Vbeta and 13 Jbeta primers. Generated by immunoSEQ multiplex PCR, the TCRdb table keeps only in-frame clones and is missing some. The sample lists 130,000 or so clones, roughly 73% occurring once. Sequencing was done on a sample of PBMCs. The receptors shown here come from a man aged 35 to 55 in good health and CMV-seronegative.

The rearrangement uses TRBV5-1 and TRBJ2-3; 9 bases are a match to TRBD1. This CDR3 region has 15 residues. V lost 3 bases, J lost 5 bases, and 7 bases stayed unmatched. Germline V CDR1 and CDR2: SGHRS, YFSETQ. CDR3 residues: CASSSRTGEVDTQYF. CDR3 bases: TGCGCCAGCAGCTCGAGGACAGGGGAGGTAGATACGCAGTATTTT.

The chain joins TRBV10-3 to TRBJ2-5; the match to TRBD2 covers 10 bases. This CDR3 has 16 amino acids. The junction had 9 bases not matched to a gene; V was cut back by 3 bases and J by 5 bases. CDR1 is ENHRY and CDR2 is SYGVKD in the germline V gene. CDR3 region: CAISDSAGGPVETQYF. In DNA, the CDR3 is TGTGCCATCAGTGACTCAGCGGGGGGGCCTGTTGAGACCCAGTACTTC.

The chain is built from TRBV15 and TRBJ2-7; 10 nucleotides match TRBD1. After removal of 5 bases from V and 0 bases from J, the junction contained 7 bases not matched to a gene. Germline CDR1 LNHNV, CDR2 YYDKDF (reference sequence). The CDR3 consists of 16 residues. CDR3 region: CATSARQGATSYEQYF. The CDR3 DNA sequence: TGTGCCACCAGCGCTCGACAGGGGGCTACCTCCTACGAGCAGTACTTC.

The chain is built from TRBV7-2 and TRBJ2-2; 11 bases map to TRBD2. There are 14 residues in the CDR3. Trimming at V came to 2 bases and at J to 7 bases, leaving 0 bases not matched to a gene. The germline gives CDR1 SGHTA, CDR2 FQGNSA. CDR3 nucleotides: TGTGCCAGCAGCTTAACTAGCGGGAGCGGGGAGCTGTTTTTT. The encoded protein is CASSLTSGSGELFF.

The chain is built from TRBV9 and TRBJ1-3; 7 bases line up with TRBD1. V lost 4 bases and J lost 1; bases outside the gene matches: 2. The germline V gene has CDR1 SGDLS and CDR2 YYNGEE. The CDR3 contains 14 residues. CDR3 DNA sequence: TGTGCCAGCAGCTCGGGACAGTCTGGAAACACCATATATTTT. This encodes CASSSGQSGNTIYF.

The rearrangement links TRBV19 to TRBJ1-1; D uncertain. Trimming stripped 3 bases from V and 0 bases from J, with 14 bases between. CDR1 LNHDA and CDR2 SQIVND come from the germline V gene (reference sequence). The CDR3 runs 16 residues. The CDR3 sequence is CASSMLTRLMNTEAFF. The CDR3 region has the DNA TGTGCCAGTAGTATGTTGACAAGACTAATGAACACTGAAGCTTTCTTT. Full variable domain (missing parts from reference TRBV19 and TRBJ1-1): DGGITQSPKYLFRKEGQNVTLSCEQNLNHDAMYWYRQDPGQGLRLIYYSQIVNDFQKGDIAEGYSVSREKKESFPLTVTSAQKNPTAFYLCASSMLTRLMNTEAFFGQGTRLTVV.

This chain joins TRBV28 and TRBJ1-6; 10 bases fit TRBD1. The CDR3 runs 16 residues. CDR1 and CDR2 (germline): MDHEN, SYDVKM. Trimming took 6 bases from V and 13 from J; bases not matched to a gene: 15. In DNA form, the CDR3 reads TGTGCCAGCAGAGTAGGGGGGGACAGGGGTGTTTCTCCCCTCCACTTT. It codes for CASRVGGDRGVSPLHF.

This chain links TRBV11-2 with TRBJ1-3, with D uncertain. Germline CDR1 is SGHAT and CDR2 is FQNNGV. The CDR3 sequence is 13 residues long. V was trimmed by 2 bases and J by 7 bases, leaving 9 bases between them. The CDR3 sequence: CASSLSFGNTIYF. The DNA for the CDR3 is TGTGCCAGCAGCTTAAGTTTCGGGAACACCATATATTTT.

The chain has TRBV21-1 and TRBJ2-5; the table calls TRBD2, which could not be checked here. TRBV21-1 is tagged as a pseudogene. CDR3 length equals 10 residues. The DNA for the CDR3 is TGTGCCAGCGCGGGGTGGGAGCAGTACTTC. Amino acid sequence: CASAGWEQYF.

V and J are TRBV28 and TRBJ1-5; D is ambiguous. The CDR3 extends over 13 amino acids. The germline gives CDR1 MDHEN, CDR2 SYDVKM. V was cut by 11 bases and J by 5 bases, with 16 bases left in between. CDR3 DNA: TGTGCCGCCCTAAAGGACGGGGATCAGCCCCAGCATTTT. It yields the protein CAALKDGDQPQHF. The full variable domain, with the rest looked up from reference TRBV28 and TRBJ1-5, is DVKVTQSSRYLVKRTGEKVFLECVQDMDHENMFWYRQDPGLGLRLIYFSYDVKMKEKGDIPEGYSVSREKKERFSLILESASTNQTSMYLCAALKDGDQPQHFGDGTRLSIL.

The gene calls are TRBV19 and TRBJ1-3; D is possibly TRBD1 (6 bases). The CDR3 has 16 residues. The V end was cut by 6 bases, the J end by 0 bases, with 15 bases between. The germline V gene encodes CDR1 LNHDA and CDR2 SQIVND (reference sequence). CDR3 DNA sequence: TGTGCCAGTAGATCGACAGGCGTCGGCTCTGGAAACACCATATATTTT. It translates to CASRSTGVGSGNTIYF.

Concerning this clone itself: The sample carries other DNA sequences with the same CDR3. The gene calls are TRBV6-6 and TRBJ2-3; D is uncertain. Germline values: CDR1 MNHNY, CDR2 SVGAGI (reference sequence). CDR3 size: 13 residues. Trimming removed 3 bases at V and 1 base at J, with 5 bases between. The CDR3 DNA sequence: TGTGCCAGCAGTTATCCGGGCACAGATACGCAGTATTTT. Translating it yields CASSYPGTDTQYF.

The J gene is TRBJ1-1, the V gene TRBV11-3; D might be TRBD1 (5 bases). From germline, CDR1 is SGHNT and CDR2 YENEEA. V was pared by 5 bases and J by 1 base, with 11 bases between. There are 14 residues in the CDR3. The DNA for the CDR3 is TGTGCCAGCAGCGCGCAGGGAGGGAACACTGAAGCTTTCTTT. It encodes CASSAQGGNTEAFF.

V is TRBV19 and J is TRBJ1-1, with TRBD1 as a possible D gene (5 bases). The CDR3 is 14 amino acids. Per the germline V gene, CDR1 is LNHDA and CDR2 is SQIVND (reference sequence). Trimming shortened V by 3 bases and J by 3 bases, and 11 bases separated the two germline ends. The CDR3 nucleotides read TGTGCCAGTAGTATTAGCAGGGCTGACACTGAAGCTTTCTTT. Protein sequence: CASSISRADTEAFF.

The table lists this clone with a few counts. This sequence joins TRBV7-8 and TRBJ2-7; 9 nucleotides agree with TRBD1. This CDR3 is 13 amino acids long. CDR1 and CDR2 from the germline V gene are SGHVS and FQNEAQ. V trimming: 4 bases; J trimming: 7 bases; junction bases outside the gene matches: 5. The CDR3 protein is CASSSRTGDEQYF. The CDR3 DNA follows: TGTGCCAGCAGCTCCCGGACAGGGGATGAGCAGTACTTC.

The J gene is TRBJ1-1, the V gene TRBV5-4, with D possibly TRBD1 on 5 matching bases. Germline values: CDR1 SGHNT, CDR2 YYREEE (reference sequence). The CDR3 runs 16 residues. The V gene lost 7 bases and the J gene lost 0 bases, with 19 bases spanning the gap. As DNA, the CDR3 is TGTGCCAGCTATATCAGGGTTGGCAGGGTGAACACTGAAGCTTTCTTT. This sequence encodes CASYIRVGRVNTEAFF.

A few counts support this clone. This chain links TRBV6-1 with TRBJ2-1, with 7 bases matching TRBD1. The CDR3 length is 15 residues. Per the germline V gene, CDR1 is MNHNS and CDR2 is SASEGT. J was trimmed by 0 bases and V by 6 bases; bases with no gene match: 5. CDR3 sequence reads: CASSLYRGSYNEQFF. The DNA for the CDR3 is TGTGCCAGCAGCTTGTACAGGGGCTCCTACAATGAGCAGTTCTTC.

The gene calls are TRBV15 and TRBJ2-6; TRBD1 aligns across 8 bases. Germline CDR1 and CDR2: LNHNV and YYDKDF (reference sequence). CDR3 length: 17 residues. The V gene end was trimmed by 2 bases and the J gene end by 3 bases; junction bases not matched to a gene: 6. The CDR3 sequence: CATSRSTGGVGANVLTF. The DNA for the CDR3 is TGTGCCACCAGCAGATCTACAGGGGGTGTTGGGGCCAACGTCCTGACTTTC.

This chain uses TRBV4-1 with TRBJ1-5, with 7 nucleotides matching TRBD1. The CDR3 has 17 residues. Germline assignment: CDR1 MGHRA and CDR2 YSYEKL. V dropped 1 base and J dropped 1; count of bases not matched to a gene: 7. In DNA, the CDR3 is TGCGCCAGCAGCCAAGGGTCACAGGGGTCGAGCAATCAGCCCCAGCATTTT. It codes for CASSQGSQGSSNQPQHF.

This clone was counted between two and nine times. The chain uses TRBV5-1 and TRBJ1-1; the D is unclear. Germline CDR1 is SGHRS and CDR2 is YFSETQ. V lost 2 bases, J lost 5 bases, and 10 bases lay in between. This CDR3 comprises 13 residues. The CDR3 sequence: CASSLAQETEAFF. In DNA, the CDR3 is TGCGCCAGCAGCTTAGCTCAGGAAACTGAAGCTTTCTTT.

The V call is TRBV5-4, the J call TRBJ2-2; 16 bases align to TRBD2. The germline CDR1 and CDR2 sequences are SGHNT and YYREEE (reference sequence). The V segment lost 4 bases and the J segment 6 bases; nucleotides outside the gene matches: 3. This CDR3 comprises 16 residues. The DNA of the CDR3 is TGTGCCAGCAGCACGGGACTAGCGGGGGGGGCCGGGGAGCTGTTTTTT. It specifies CASSTGLAGGAGELFF. The variable domain in full, with the rest retrieved from reference TRBV5-4 and TRBJ2-2, is ETGVTQSPTHLIKTRGQQVTLRCSSQSGHNTVSWYQQALGQGPQFIFQYYREEENGRGNFPPRFSGLQFPNYSSELNVNALELDDSALYLCASSTGLAGGAGELFFGEGSRLTVL.

The V call is TRBV19, the J call TRBJ2-7, with D perhaps matching TRBD1 (6 bases). The CDR3 covers 14 residues. CDR1 LNHDA and CDR2 SQIVND come from the germline V gene (reference sequence). The V gene lost 5 bases and the J gene lost 3 bases, with 14 bases spanning the gap. Here the CDR3 reads CASSRGRGVYEQYF. CDR3 sequence (DNA): TGTGCCAGTAGTCGCGGCAGGGGAGTCTACGAGCAGTACTTC.

This chain uses TRBV5-1 with TRBJ2-3, with TRBD1 as a possible D gene (5 bases). V shed 2 bases and J shed 0 bases, with 7 bases lying between them. Germline V gene sequence: CDR1 SGHRS, CDR2 YFSETQ. This CDR3 is built from 14 residues. This CDR3 is CASSLGDSTDTQYF. The CDR3 region has the DNA TGCGCCAGCAGCTTAGGGGATAGCACAGATACGCAGTATTTT.

The rearrangement uses TRBV9 and TRBJ2-7, with 7 bases fitting TRBD2. The germline CDR1 and CDR2 sequences are SGDLS and YYNGEE. The CDR3 sequence is 14 residues long. V lost 4 bases to trimming and J lost 5 bases; unmatched junction nucleotides: 9. CDR3 bases: TGTGCCAGCAGCCCCTGGGCTAGCGGCGACGAGCAGTACTTC. It codes for CASSPWASGDEQYF.

The DNA of the CDR3 is TGTGCCAGCAGCTTTTGGTTGGGACAGGGGGCCAATGAGCAGTTCTTC. It encodes CASSFWLGQGANEQFF. The gene calls are TRBV7-2 and TRBJ2-1, with 12 bases identical to TRBD1. Germline values: CDR1 SGHTA, CDR2 FQGNSA. V was clipped by 3 bases and J by 6 bases; unmatched bases: 6. This CDR3 has 16 amino acids.

In its sample, this clone was seen once. The chain carries TRBV10-3 and TRBJ2-1; 10 bases are shared with TRBD2. Losses at the gene ends were 0 bases for V and 6 bases for J; bases not matched to a gene: 5. The CDR3 runs to 16 residues. CDR1 is ENHRY, CDR2 SYGVKD, per germline. The CDR3, as DNA: TGTGCCATCAGTGAGTCGTTAACTAGCGGGGTCAATGAGCAGTTCTTC. Amino acids: CAISESLTSGVNEQFF.

This clone was seen a few times. The rearrangement joins TRBV19 to TRBJ1-5; a possible D gene is TRBD1 (6 bases). Germline CDR1 is LNHDA and CDR2 is SQIVND (reference sequence). The CDR3 sequence is 14 residues long. V lost 5 bases to trimming and J lost 5 bases, with 13 bases between them. The CDR3 region has the DNA TGTGCCAGTAGTCCCAGGGGAGGGGATCAGCCCCAGCATTTT. Its protein is CASSPRGGDQPQHF.